This TCR beta chain stems from a study of T cells in Graves' hyperthyroidism and ophthalmopathy. Study-wide results and limits: Blood also showed most of the thyroid clonotypes that were expanded above 0.001.

As for this clonotype: The target antigen is unknown.

Germline V gene sequence: CDR1 SNHLY, CDR2 FYNNEI. The germline V and J ends were trimmed by 8 bases and 0 bases, with 17 bases remaining between them. The CDR3 runs to 16 residues. RNA transcripts gave rise to amplified TCR beta CDR3 regions. During a first-round RT-PCR of the TCR CDR3, the HTBI primer set was used. MiXCR, applied by TCRdb to the multiplex PCR reads, yields one record per CDR3 protein. The table lists around 800,000 distinct CDR3 sequences, 38% of them singletons, with 8% to 9% in the top ten. Input material: blood. This TCR came from a man between 18 and 29 years old with Graves' hyperthyroidism. V is TRBV2 and J is TRBJ1-3, with a weak D call TRBD1 (6 bases). The CDR3 region is CASGGGSGSSGNTIYF. DNA for the CDR3: TGTGCCAGCGGAGGGGGGTCTGGAAGCTCTGGAAACACCATATATTTT.